Listed below are T cell receptor beta chains from one sample, sequenced in a study of shared clonotypes between healthy human individuals. Using immunoSEQ multiplex PCR, the repertoire was profiled, and TCRdb retains in-frame clones only, with some absent. The sample has 2.3 million or so clones, 90% to 95% seen once. Sample: naive CD4+ T cells from PBMCs. All receptors come from a man younger than 35 in good health. Some clones in this sample may be carry-over from other donors' samples. Both conserved end residues are part of each CDR3. The D gene is left open where the match is weak. A row's size may be missing; if present it is once, few, many or a size class.

TRBV29-1	TRBJ1-1	NA	NA	CSVDSGTEAFF	TGCAGCGTTGATTCTGGCACTGAAGCTTTCTTT
TRBV7-2	TRBJ2-2	once	NA	CASSSRQSTGELFF	TGTGCCAGCAGCTCAAGACAGTCCACCGGGGAGCTGTTTTTT
TRBV19	TRBJ1-4	NA	TRBD1	CASSRRTGGSEKLFF	TGTGCCAGTAGCCGCCGGACAGGGGGCAGTGAAAAACTGTTTTTT
TRBV7-2	TRBJ2-7	NA	NA	CASSLMLFPTYEQYF	TGTGCCAGCAGCTTAATGCTCTTCCCAACCTACGAGCAGTACTTC
TRBV2	TRBJ2-2	NA	NA	CASSQAGELFF	TGTGCCAGCAGCCAGGCCGGGGAGCTGTTTTTT
TRBV18	TRBJ2-7	NA	NA	CASSPVQRSGIEQYF	TGTGCCAGCTCACCAGTACAACGGAGTGGTATCGAGCAGTACTTC
TRBV5-6	TRBJ2-1	NA	NA	CASSPAGSEALREQFF	TGTGCCAGCAGCCCGGCAGGTAGCGAAGCATTGAGGGAGCAGTTCTTC
TRBV5-1	TRBJ2-1	NA	NA	CASSLAVGSYNEQFF	TGCGCCAGCAGCTTGGCGGTGGGGTCCTACAATGAGCAGTTCTTC
TRBV5-4	TRBJ2-3	NA	TRBD2	CASSLKETSGTDTQYF	TGTGCCAGCAGCTTGAAAGAGACTAGCGGCACAGATACGCAGTATTTT
TRBV28	TRBJ2-7	NA	TRBD1	CASGTGGSYEQYF	TGTGCCAGCGGGACAGGGGGTAGCTACGAGCAGTACTTC
TRBV13	TRBJ1-4	NA	NA	CASSAGTLGSEKLFF	TGTGCCAGCAGCGCCGGGACTCTGGGGAGTGAAAAACTGTTTTTT
TRBV7-2	TRBJ2-3	NA	NA	CASSFRGIGSDTQYF	TGTGCCAGCAGCTTCCGCGGGATCGGGTCAGATACGCAGTATTTT
TRBV9	TRBJ2-5	NA	TRBD2	CASSPPGRGGQETQYF	TGTGCCAGCAGCCCCCCCGGGCGGGGGGGTCAAGAGACCCAGTACTTC
TRBV6-6	TRBJ2-7	NA	NA	CASSSPYYEQYF	TGTGCCAGCAGTTCTCCATACTACGAGCAGTACTTC
TRBV15	TRBJ1-1	NA	NA	CATSTRQTEAFF	TGTGCCACCAGCACCCGACAAACTGAAGCTTTCTTT
TRBV28	TRBJ2-5	NA	NA	CASSFGSRAWETQYF	TGTGCCAGCAGCTTTGGGAGCAGGGCATGGGAGACCCAGTACTTC
TRBV7-8	TRBJ1-4	NA	NA	CASSSYDSTTNEKLFF	TGTGCCAGCAGCTCCTACGACAGCACAACTAATGAAAAACTGTTTTTT
TRBV7-3	TRBJ2-1	NA	NA	CASSPKATGVPHEQFF	TGTGCCAGCAGCCCCAAGGCGACGGGAGTCCCCCATGAGCAGTTCTTC
TRBV9	TRBJ1-5	NA	NA	CASSAQLDQPQHF	TGTGCCAGCAGCGCCCAACTGGATCAGCCCCAGCATTTT
TRBV28	TRBJ2-1	once	NA	CASSEQATNTYNEQFF	TGTGCCAGCAGTGAACAGGCGACAAACACCTACAATGAGCAGTTCTTC
TRBV18	TRBJ2-7	few	NA	CASSPGGEQYF	TGTGCCAGCTCACCGGGGGGCGAGCAGTACTTC
TRBV25-1	TRBJ2-5	NA	NA	CASSAPEQGRETQYF	TGTGCCAGCAGTGCCCCGGAACAGGGTAGAGAGACCCAGTACTTC
TRBV18	TRBJ2-5	NA	TRBD1	CASSLPGDRGTETQYF	TGTGCCAGCTCTCTCCCCGGGGACAGGGGCACGGAGACCCAGTACTTC
TRBV19	TRBJ2-5	NA	TRBD2	CASPGAGGRIQETQYF	TGTGCCAGCCCGGGGGCGGGAGGACGCATTCAAGAGACCCAGTACTTC
TRBV28	TRBJ1-2	NA	TRBD1	CASSSPGTEPSDGYTF	TGTGCCAGCAGTTCTCCTGGGACAGAACCTAGTGATGGCTACACCTTC
TRBV18	TRBJ2-7	NA	NA	CASSPLPTGFDYEQYF	TGTGCCAGCTCACCCCTTCCCACAGGGTTCGACTACGAGCAGTACTTC
TRBV7-2	TRBJ2-7	NA	TRBD2	CASSPGGLAGAYEQYF	TGTGCCAGCAGCCCCGGGGGACTAGCGGGGGCCTACGAGCAGTACTTC
TRBV27	TRBJ2-3	NA	NA	CASSPHPRADTQYF	TGTGCCAGCAGTCCACACCCCCGGGCGGATACGCAGTATTTT
TRBV11-2	TRBJ1-2	NA	NA	CASSSEYRAGYTF	TGTGCCAGCAGCTCTGAATACAGGGCTGGCTACACCTTC
TRBV30	TRBJ2-2	NA	TRBD2	CAWGLAGTGELFF	TGTGCCTGGGGACTAGCGGGAACCGGGGAGCTGTTTTTT
TRBV19	TRBJ2-7	NA	TRBD1	CASSIVWTGGREQYF	TGTGCCAGTAGTATCGTTTGGACAGGGGGGCGCGAGCAGTACTTC
TRBV5-1	TRBJ2-6	NA	NA	CASSLDSPLSGANVLTF	TGCGCCAGCAGCTTGGACAGCCCTCTAAGTGGGGCCAACGTCCTGACTTTC
TRBV7-3	TRBJ2-1	NA	TRBD2	CASSLFSSGSDEQFF	TGTGCCAGCAGCTTATTCTCCAGCGGGAGCGATGAGCAGTTCTTC
TRBV28	TRBJ2-3	NA	NA	CASSRGSVGTTDTQYF	TGTGCCAGCAGTCGTGGAAGCGTTGGCACCACAGATACGCAGTATTTT
TRBV5-4	TRBJ2-1	NA	TRBD2	CASSLLAGSSYNEQFF	TGTGCCAGCAGCTTGCTAGCGGGGAGCTCCTACAATGAGCAGTTCTTC
TRBV5-4	TRBJ2-5	NA	TRBD1	CASSQDRQETQYF	TGTGCCAGCAGTCAGGACAGGCAAGAGACCCAGTACTTC
TRBV11-3	TRBJ2-3	NA	TRBD1	CASSFLTGPTDTQYF	TGTGCCAGCAGCTTCCTGACAGGGCCCACAGATACGCAGTATTTT
TRBV9	TRBJ1-2	NA	NA	CASSVGQARYGYTF	TGTGCCAGCAGCGTAGGACAGGCTCGCTATGGCTACACCTTC
TRBV7-9	TRBJ1-1	NA	TRBD1	CASSLLSGGLSEAFF	TGTGCCAGCAGCTTATTATCAGGGGGTCTTTCTGAAGCTTTCTTT
TRBV5-1	TRBJ1-1	NA	NA	CASSLSPGLNTEAFF	TGCGCCAGCAGCTTGAGCCCAGGGTTGAACACTGAAGCTTTCTTT
TRBV6-5	TRBJ2-1	NA	TRBD1	CASSSGQGFTMGQFF	TGTGCCAGCAGTTCGGGACAGGGTTTTACAATGGGGCAGTTCTTC
TRBV30	TRBJ1-3	NA	NA	CAWSVSIDTIYF	TGTGCCTGGAGTGTGTCTATAGACACCATATATTTT
TRBV5-1	TRBJ1-3	NA	NA	CASSSEGSGNTIYF	TGCGCCAGCAGCTCAGAGGGCTCTGGAAACACCATATATTTT
TRBV7-6	TRBJ2-1	NA	TRBD2	CASSTLAGLNNEQFF	TGTGCCAGCAGCACCCTAGCGGGACTTAACAATGAGCAGTTCTTC
TRBV11-2	TRBJ2-3	NA	NA	CASSSRQGTDTQYF	TGTGCCAGCAGCTCCCGACAGGGCACAGATACGCAGTATTTT
TRBV2	TRBJ1-2	NA	NA	CASSEPLIGADTLSDGYTF	TGTGCCAGCAGTGAACCTCTGATAGGGGCGGATACGCTATCCGATGGCTACACCTTC
TRBV7-2	TRBJ2-3	NA	NA	CASSQRLLAPTDTQYF	TGTGCCAGCAGCCAAAGGCTCCTAGCCCCCACAGATACGCAGTATTTT
TRBV6-1	TRBJ2-7	NA	NA	CASSEAPAPYEQYF	TGTGCCAGCAGTGAAGCGCCTGCCCCCTACGAGCAGTACTTC
TRBV28	TRBJ2-1	NA	NA	CASTWGDEQFF	TGTGCCAGCACCTGGGGTGATGAGCAGTTCTTC
TRBV19	TRBJ2-2	once	NA	CASSKPRRGIRIDQNTGELFF	TGTGCCAGTAGTAAACCCCGCCGGGGTATCCGCATTGACCAAAACACCGGGGAGCTGTTTTTT
TRBV28	TRBJ1-2	NA	NA	CASRELRSYGYTF	TGTGCCAGCAGGGAGCTAAGATCCTATGGCTACACCTTC
TRBV7-8	TRBJ1-5	NA	TRBD1	CASSLDPNRGQPQHF	TGTGCCAGCAGCTTAGACCCTAACAGGGGTCAGCCCCAGCATTTT
TRBV28	TRBJ1-2	NA	NA	CASSWVGGGYTF	TGTGCCAGCAGTTGGGTCGGTGGCGGCTACACCTTC